This T cell receptor beta chain was captured by sequencing in a study of Ad26.COV2.S vaccination and SARS-CoV-2 variants. Turning to the study itself: Among those in the COV1001 Ad26.COV2.S trial arm was the donor. Each vaccinee took Ad26.COV2.S intramuscularly, once or twice 56 days apart.

Specified treatment: some 20 received Ad26.COV2.S at low or high dose, single or two shots; roughly five received placebo; per-sample allocation not given. It was on day 63 after the first vaccine or placebo injection that samples were taken. Expressing Wuhan-strain SARS-CoV-2 spike, an Ad26 vector served as the vaccine. The CDR3 spans 14 residues. The V end lost 6 bases, the J end lost 2 bases, and 12 bases lay between the germline ends. CDR1 MNHEY and CDR2 SVGAGI come from the germline V gene. Sequencing was performed with immunoSEQ multiplex PCR; in TCRdb, only in-frame clones are kept and a portion is missing. The sample includes 350,000 to 500,000 clones, 85% to 90% seen only once; the top ten take 3.6%.

The chain links TRBV6-5 to TRBJ2-3, with a possible D match to TRBD2 (6 bases). This receptor was obtained from a person between 18 and 59 years old who received the Ad26.COV2.S COVID-19 vaccine or a placebo. The sample consisted of peripheral blood, taken in a trial of Ad26.COV2.S vaccine versus placebo. This CDR3 reads CASSRWGDTDTQYF. The CDR3 bases are TGTGCCAGCAGCCGCTGGGGGGACACAGATACGCAGTATTTT.